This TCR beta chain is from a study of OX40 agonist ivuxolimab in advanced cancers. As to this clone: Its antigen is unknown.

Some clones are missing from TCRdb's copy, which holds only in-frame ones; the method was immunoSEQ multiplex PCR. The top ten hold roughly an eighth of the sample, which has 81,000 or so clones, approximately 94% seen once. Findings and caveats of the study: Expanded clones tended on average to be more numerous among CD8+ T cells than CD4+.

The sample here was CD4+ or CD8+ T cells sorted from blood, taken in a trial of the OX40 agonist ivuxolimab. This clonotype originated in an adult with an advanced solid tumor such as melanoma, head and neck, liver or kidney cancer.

As DNA, the CDR3 is TGCGCCAGCAGCCAAGATAGCCCCGGGGGGACAACAGATACGCAGTATTTT. This gives the protein CASSQDSPGGTTDTQYF. V is TRBV4-3 and J is TRBJ2-3; D may be TRBD2 (7 bases). V was shortened by 0 bases and J by 3 bases, with 16 bases between the two germline ends. Germline V CDR1 and CDR2: LGHNA, YSLEER. The CDR3 sequence is 17 residues long.